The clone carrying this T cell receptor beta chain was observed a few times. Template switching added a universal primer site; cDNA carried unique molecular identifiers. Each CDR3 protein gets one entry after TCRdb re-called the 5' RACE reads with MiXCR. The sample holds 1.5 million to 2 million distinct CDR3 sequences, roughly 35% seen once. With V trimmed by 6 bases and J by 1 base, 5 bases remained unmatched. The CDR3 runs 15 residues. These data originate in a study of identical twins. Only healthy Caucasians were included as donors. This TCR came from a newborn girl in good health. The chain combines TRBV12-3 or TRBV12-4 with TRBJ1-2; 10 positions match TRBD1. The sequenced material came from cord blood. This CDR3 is CASRVTGGHNYGYTF. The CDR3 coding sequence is TGTGCCAGCAGGGTGACAGGGGGCCATAACTATGGCTACACCTTC.